The text below deals with one T cell receptor (beta chain). Sequenced by immunoSEQ multiplex PCR; TCRdb stores in-frame clones only, minus some. The data contain about 150,000 clones, 65% to 85% of them seen just once; the ten biggest clones take up roughly 19%. V trimming: 1 base; J trimming: 0 bases; junction bases outside the gene matches: 11. Looked up from germline, CDR1 is LGHNA and CDR2 is YSLEER. The CDR3 spans 18 residues. The sample originates from a study of blood T cell repertoires in COVID-19. The sample comprised peripheral blood. The gene calls are TRBV4-3 and TRBJ1-2, with 7 bases aligning to TRBD1. The sequence was obtained from a woman in her sixties or seventies who had recovered from COVID-19. Here the CDR3 reads CASSQAARGSSSNYGYTF. The CDR3 DNA sequence: TGCGCCAGCAGCCAAGCGGCCAGGGGGAGCTCCTCTAACTATGGCTACACCTTC.